This T cell receptor (beta chain) appears in the sequencing data of a study of cytomegalovirus exposure and HLA in healthy donors. Germline lookup yields CDR1 MGHRA and CDR2 YSYEKL. The V end lost 1 base, the J end lost 5 bases, and 6 bases lay between the germline ends. There are 13 residues in the CDR3. Healthy bone marrow donors formed the donor group. Both 60 Vbeta primers and 13 Jbeta primers went into the PCR. The repertoire was sequenced with immunoSEQ multiplex PCR; TCRdb's copy has only in-frame clones and lacks some. The sample contains 100,000 to 150,000 clones, 73% of which appear only once. Regarding this clone: The antigen is undetermined.

Whole-study results and caveats: The classifier reportedly diagnosed cytomegalovirus status with high specificity and sensitivity. Rare sequences made up most TCRs, while some public TCRs were found in many donors.

J is TRBJ1-3 and V is TRBV4-1; D is unclear. What was sequenced was PBMCs. The TCR sequence derives from a man aged 55 to 70 in good health and CMV-seropositive. The CDR3 region is CASSQGARNTIYF. The CDR3 DNA reads TGCGCCAGCAGCCAAGGGGCAAGAAACACCATATATTTT.